This T cell receptor (beta chain) was captured by sequencing in a study of PD-1 blockade in classical Hodgkin lymphoma. Every patient had relapsed following autologous stem cell transplantation, and cohorts differed in brentuximab vedotin exposure. Study-wide findings and caveats: There was a significant rise in CD4+ TCR diversity by C4D1, with no such rise for CD8+. Newly diagnosed patients were reported to start with lower TCR diversity than healthy donors.

The CDR3 is 13 amino acids. Trimming took off 2 bases at V and 8 bases at J, with 10 bases between the two ends. Germline V gives CDR1 MDHEN, CDR2 SYDVKM. A note on this clone: The antigen remains unidentified.

Measured with immunoSEQ multiplex PCR; TCRdb has only the in-frame clones, and not every one. The sample records some 41,000 clones, over 65% being singletons. This chain connects TRBV28 to TRBJ2-1; the D is unclear. This specimen consisted of peripheral blood mononuclear cells (PBMCs), obtained at baseline. The TCR comes from a human donor with classical Hodgkin lymphoma. The CDR3, as DNA: TGTGCCAGCAGTTTAAACATCATCGATGAGCAGTTCTTC. Its protein product is CASSLNIIDEQFF.